This T cell receptor beta chain was recovered during a study of blood T cells in healthy people across ages. Overall study findings and caveats: A conclusive naive versus antigen-experienced comparison was prevented by the unsorted PBMCs. There were more naive CD4+ cells and higher diversity in long-lived donors than in aged donors. Strong correlation existed between TCR beta diversity and naive T cell percentage.

This CDR3 region has 12 residues. Germline CDR1 MGHDK, CDR2 SYGVNS. V was cut by 5 bases and J by 8 bases, with 12 bases left in between. The authors ran a second PCR of about 6 to 11 cycles using a sample-barcoded 5' primer and a J-beta primer mix. TCRdb independently ran MiXCR on the 5' RACE reads; one entry per CDR3 protein. The sample includes 550,000 to 700,000 distinct CDR3 sequences, 27% of them seen just once. This clonotype was seen ten or more times. Its antigen remains unidentified. The sequenced sample was blood. The chain couples TRBV25-1 to TRBJ1-2, with a weak D call TRBD1 (5 bases). The TCR originated in a woman between 65 and 79 years old in good health. The CDR3 loop reads CASSTGGAGYTF. In DNA, the CDR3 is TGTGCCAGCAGTACCGGAGGGGCCGGCTACACCTTC.